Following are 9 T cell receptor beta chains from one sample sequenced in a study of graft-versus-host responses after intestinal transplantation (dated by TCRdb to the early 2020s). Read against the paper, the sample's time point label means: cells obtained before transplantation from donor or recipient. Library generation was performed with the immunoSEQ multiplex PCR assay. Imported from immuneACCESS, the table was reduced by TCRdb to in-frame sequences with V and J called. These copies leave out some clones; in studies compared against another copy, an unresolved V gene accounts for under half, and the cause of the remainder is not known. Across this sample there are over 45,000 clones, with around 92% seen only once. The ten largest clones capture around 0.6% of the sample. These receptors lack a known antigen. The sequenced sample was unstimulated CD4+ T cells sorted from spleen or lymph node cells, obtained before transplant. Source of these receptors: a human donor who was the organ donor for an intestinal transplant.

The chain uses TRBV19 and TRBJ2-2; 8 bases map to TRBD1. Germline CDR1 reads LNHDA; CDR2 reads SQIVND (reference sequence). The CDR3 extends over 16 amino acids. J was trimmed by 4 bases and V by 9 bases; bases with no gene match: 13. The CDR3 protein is CASRTDRERGTGELFF. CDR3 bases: TGTGCCAGCCGCACGGACAGGGAAAGGGGCACCGGGGAGCTGTTTTTT.

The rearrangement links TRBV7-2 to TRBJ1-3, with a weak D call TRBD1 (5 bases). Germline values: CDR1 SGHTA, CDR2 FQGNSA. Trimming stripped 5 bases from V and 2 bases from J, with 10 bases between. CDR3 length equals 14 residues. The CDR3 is CASSRDSPGNTIYF. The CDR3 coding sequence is TGTGCCAGCAGCCGAGACAGCCCTGGAAACACCATATATTTT.

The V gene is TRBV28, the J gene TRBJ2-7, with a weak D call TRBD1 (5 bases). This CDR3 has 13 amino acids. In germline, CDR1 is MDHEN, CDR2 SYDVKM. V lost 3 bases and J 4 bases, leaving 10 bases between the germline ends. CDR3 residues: CASSFLGRYEQYF. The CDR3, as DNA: TGTGCCAGCAGTTTTTTGGGGCGTTACGAGCAGTACTTC.

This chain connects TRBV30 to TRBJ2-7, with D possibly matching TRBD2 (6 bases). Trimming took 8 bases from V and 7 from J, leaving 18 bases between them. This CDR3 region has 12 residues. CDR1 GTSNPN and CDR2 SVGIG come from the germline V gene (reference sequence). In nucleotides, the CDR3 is TGTGCCGGAAGAGCGGGTAACGGGGAGCAGTACTTC. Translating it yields CAGRAGNGEQYF.

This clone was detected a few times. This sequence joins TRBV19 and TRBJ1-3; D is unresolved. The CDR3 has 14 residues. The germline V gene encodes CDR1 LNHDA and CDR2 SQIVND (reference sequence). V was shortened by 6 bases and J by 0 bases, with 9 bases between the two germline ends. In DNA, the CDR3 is TGTGCCAGTAGGACTACAAGCTCTGGAAACACCATATATTTT. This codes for CASRTTSSGNTIYF.

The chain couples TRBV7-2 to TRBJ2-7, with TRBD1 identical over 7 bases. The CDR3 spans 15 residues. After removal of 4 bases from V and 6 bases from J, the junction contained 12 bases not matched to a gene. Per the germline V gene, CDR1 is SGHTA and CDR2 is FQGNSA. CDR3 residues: CASSYRQGRGSEQYF. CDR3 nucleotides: TGTGCCAGCAGCTACCGACAGGGAAGAGGGAGCGAGCAGTACTTC.

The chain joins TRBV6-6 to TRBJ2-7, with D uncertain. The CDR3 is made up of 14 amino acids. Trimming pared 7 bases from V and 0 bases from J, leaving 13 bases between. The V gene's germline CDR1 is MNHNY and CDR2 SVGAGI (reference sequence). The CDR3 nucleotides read TGTGCCAGCACGAAGCTATCCCCCTCCTACGAGCAGTACTTC. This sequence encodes CASTKLSPSYEQYF.

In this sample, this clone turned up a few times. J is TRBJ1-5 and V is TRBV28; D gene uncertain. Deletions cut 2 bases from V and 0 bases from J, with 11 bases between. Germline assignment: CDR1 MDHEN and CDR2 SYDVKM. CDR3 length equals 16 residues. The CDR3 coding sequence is TGTGCCAGCAGTTTAAATCCAGGATATAGCAATCAGCCCCAGCATTTT. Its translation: CASSLNPGYSNQPQHF.

As DNA, the CDR3 is TGTGCCAGTAGTAACCCGGGGACAGGGGTTCAGCCCCAGCATTTT. It encodes CASSNPGTGVQPQHF. The V and J genes are TRBV19 and TRBJ1-5; 10 bases match TRBD1. The CDR3 is made up of 15 amino acids. In germline, CDR1 is LNHDA, CDR2 SQIVND (reference sequence). The V segment lost 4 bases and the J segment 6 bases; nucleotides outside the gene matches: 6.